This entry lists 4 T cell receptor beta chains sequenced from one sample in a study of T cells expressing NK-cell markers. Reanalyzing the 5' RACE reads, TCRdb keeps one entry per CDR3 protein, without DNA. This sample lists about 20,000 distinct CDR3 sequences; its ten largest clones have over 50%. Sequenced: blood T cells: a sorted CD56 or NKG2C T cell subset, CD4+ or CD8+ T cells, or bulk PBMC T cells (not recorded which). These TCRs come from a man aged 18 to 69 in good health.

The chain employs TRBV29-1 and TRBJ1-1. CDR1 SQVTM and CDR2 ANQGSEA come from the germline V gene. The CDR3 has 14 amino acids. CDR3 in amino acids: CSVGPRRMNTEAFF.

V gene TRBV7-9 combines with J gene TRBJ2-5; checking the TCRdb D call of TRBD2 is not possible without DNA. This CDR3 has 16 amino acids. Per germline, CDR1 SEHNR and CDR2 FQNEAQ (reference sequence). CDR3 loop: CASSQGLAGSRETQYF.

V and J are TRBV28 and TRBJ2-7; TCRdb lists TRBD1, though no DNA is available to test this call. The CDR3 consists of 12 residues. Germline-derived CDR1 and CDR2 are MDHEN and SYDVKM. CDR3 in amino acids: CASSLRDYEQYF. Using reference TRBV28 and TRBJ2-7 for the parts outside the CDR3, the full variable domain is DVKVTQSSRYLVKRTGEKVFLECVQDMDHENMFWYRQDPGLGLRLIYFSYDVKMKEKGDIPEGYSVSREKKERFSLILESASTNQTSMYLCASSLRDYEQYFGPGTRLTVT.

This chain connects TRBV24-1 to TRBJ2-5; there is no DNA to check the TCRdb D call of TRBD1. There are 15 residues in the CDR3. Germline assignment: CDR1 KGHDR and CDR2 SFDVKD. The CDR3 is CATSPTGGEGETQYF.